This is a list of T cell receptor beta chains from one sample in a study of early T cells in non-severe SARS-CoV-2 infection. TCRdb re-called the 5' RACE reads with MiXCR, one entry per CDR3 protein. The data show under 80,000 distinct CDR3 sequences, roughly 13% seen once. Material for sequencing was whole blood. All receptors come from an adult who was a healthcare worker with PCR-confirmed SARS-CoV-2 infection or an uninfected control (not recorded which). CDR3s include the opening cysteine and the closing phenylalanine or tryptophan. Fields, in order: CDR3 DNA, CDR3 protein, D gene, V gene, J gene, clone size. D genes are given only for firm matches. Not all rows give a size; the values are once, few, many and, for expanded clones, a class.

CDR3 DNA: TGTGCCACCAGTGGTCCTAGCGGGGGCCCGACAGATACGCAGTATTTT
CDR3 protein: CATSGPSGGPTDTQYF
D gene: TRBD2
V gene: TRBV24-1
J gene: TRBJ2-3
clone size: many

CDR3 DNA: TGTGCCAGCAGTTTAGGAAACGGCCTGGGGGGAAATGAAAAACTGTTTTTT
CDR3 protein: CASSLGNGLGGNEKLFF
D gene: NA
V gene: TRBV12-3/TRBV12-4
J gene: TRBJ1-4
clone size: many

CDR3 DNA: TGCAGTGCTAGGGGGCAGTACCAAGAGACCCAGTACTTC
CDR3 protein: CSARGQYQETQYF
D gene: NA
V gene: TRBV20-1
J gene: TRBJ2-5
clone size: NA

CDR3 DNA: TGCGCCAGCCAACAGGGCGGAGGCGGGAATCAGCCCCAGCATTTT
CDR3 protein: CASQQGGGGNQPQHF
D gene: NA
V gene: TRBV5-1
J gene: TRBJ1-5
clone size: NA

CDR3 DNA: TGTGCCAGCAGTGAACGCCAGTACCAAGAGACCCAGTACTTC
CDR3 protein: CASSERQYQETQYF
D gene: NA
V gene: TRBV6-1
J gene: TRBJ2-5
clone size: NA

CDR3 DNA: TGTGCCAGCAGCCAAGATTTGGCGGATACGCAGTATTTT
CDR3 protein: CASSQDLADTQYF
D gene: NA
V gene: TRBV14
J gene: TRBJ2-3
clone size: many

CDR3 DNA: TGCAGCGCACGGACAGGGGATTCCTACGAGCAGTACTTC
CDR3 protein: CSARTGDSYEQYF
D gene: TRBD1
V gene: TRBV29-1
J gene: TRBJ2-7
clone size: few

CDR3 DNA: TGTGCCAGCAGCTTAGTGGTCGGAGAGTCCACCGGGGAGCTGTTTTTT
CDR3 protein: CASSLVVGESTGELFF
D gene: NA
V gene: TRBV7-6
J gene: TRBJ2-2
clone size: few

CDR3 DNA: TGTGCCAGCAGTTTTGAGGGGGCTGCTTCCCTCCACTTT
CDR3 protein: CASSFEGAASLHF
D gene: TRBD1
V gene: TRBV27
J gene: TRBJ1-6
clone size: many

CDR3 DNA: TGTGCCAGCAGCTTAGCGGGGAGGTCGGACGAGCAGTACTTC
CDR3 protein: CASSLAGRSDEQYF
D gene: NA
V gene: TRBV11-2
J gene: TRBJ2-7
clone size: NA

CDR3 DNA: TGTGCCAGCAGTGGGACTCAGGAGGAGACCCAGTACTTC
CDR3 protein: CASSGTQEETQYF
D gene: NA
V gene: TRBV6-2/TRBV6-3
J gene: TRBJ2-5
clone size: few

CDR3 DNA: TGTGCCAGCAGCCAATCCCGGGTTTACCACGAGCAGTACTTC
CDR3 protein: CASSQSRVYHEQYF
D gene: NA
V gene: TRBV3-1
J gene: TRBJ2-7
clone size: NA

CDR3 DNA: TGCGCCAGCAGCTTCTCAGGGGATCCCGTCTACGAGCAGTACTTC
CDR3 protein: CASSFSGDPVYEQYF
D gene: NA
V gene: TRBV5-1
J gene: TRBJ2-7
clone size: many

CDR3 DNA: TGTGCCAGTCCGGGACAGATTATTAACACTGAAGCTTTCTTT
CDR3 protein: CASPGQIINTEAFF
D gene: TRBD1
V gene: TRBV6-1
J gene: TRBJ1-1
clone size: few

CDR3 DNA: TGCGCCAGCAGCCAAGATCCAGCGGGCCTCTCCTACGAGCAGTACTTC
CDR3 protein: CASSQDPAGLSYEQYF
D gene: NA
V gene: TRBV4-1
J gene: TRBJ2-7
clone size: NA

CDR3 DNA: TGTGCCAGCAGCTCAATACCTGGGGAGCTGTTTTTT
CDR3 protein: CASSSIPGELFF
D gene: NA
V gene: TRBV13
J gene: TRBJ2-2
clone size: many

CDR3 DNA: TGTGCCAGCGGGGGAGGGACGGCTAACACCGGGGAGCTGTTTTTT
CDR3 protein: CASGGGTANTGELFF
D gene: TRBD2
V gene: TRBV2
J gene: TRBJ2-2
clone size: NA

CDR3 DNA: TGTGCCAGCAGCTTACCTAGGGCTGTGACCGGGGAGCTGTTTTTT
CDR3 protein: CASSLPRAVTGELFF
D gene: NA
V gene: TRBV7-9
J gene: TRBJ2-2
clone size: NA

CDR3 DNA: TGTGCCAGCAGCCCGAGAGCTCTGAGCTCCTACAATGAGCAGTTCTTC
CDR3 protein: CASSPRALSSYNEQFF
D gene: NA
V gene: TRBV7-9
J gene: TRBJ2-1
clone size: many

CDR3 DNA: TGTGCCAGCAGCTGGACCCGCGCCTCGGACGGGGAGCTGTTTTTT
CDR3 protein: CASSWTRASDGELFF
D gene: NA
V gene: TRBV11-2
J gene: TRBJ2-2
clone size: many

CDR3 DNA: TGTGCCAGCAGTTTAGGGGCCGGGACCTACGAGCAGTACTTC
CDR3 protein: CASSLGAGTYEQYF
D gene: NA
V gene: TRBV12-3/TRBV12-4
J gene: TRBJ2-7
clone size: many

CDR3 DNA: TGTGCCAGCAGCGAAGGGGTCGAACTTAGGGCTCAGCCCCAGCATTTT
CDR3 protein: CASSEGVELRAQPQHF
D gene: NA
V gene: TRBV7-2
J gene: TRBJ1-5
clone size: many

CDR3 DNA: TGCAGTGCCCCCGAGGGTCCGAAAAACGAGCAGTACTTC
CDR3 protein: CSAPEGPKNEQYF
D gene: NA
V gene: TRBV20-1
J gene: TRBJ2-7
clone size: many

CDR3 DNA: TGTGCCAGTAGGAGGGAGAACACCGGGGAGCTGTTTTTT
CDR3 protein: CASRRENTGELFF
D gene: NA
V gene: TRBV19
J gene: TRBJ2-2
clone size: many

CDR3 DNA: TGTGCCAGCAGCCAAGATTTGGCCGGTGGCAGTGAAGCTTTCTTT
CDR3 protein: CASSQDLAGGSEAFF
D gene: NA
V gene: TRBV3-1
J gene: TRBJ1-1
clone size: many

CDR3 DNA: TGTGCCACCCGCGCTACAGGTTTATATGGCTACACCTTC
CDR3 protein: CATRATGLYGYTF
D gene: NA
V gene: TRBV15
J gene: TRBJ1-2
clone size: many

CDR3 DNA: TGTGCCAGCAGCCGAGGGGTGACTAGCGGGGCTGACAATGAGCAGTTCTTC
CDR3 protein: CASSRGVTSGADNEQFF
D gene: TRBD2
V gene: TRBV7-6
J gene: TRBJ2-1
clone size: few

CDR3 DNA: TGTGCCAGTTCTCCCGGTGGCGAGCAGTACTTC
CDR3 protein: CASSPGGEQYF
D gene: NA
V gene: TRBV12-3/TRBV12-4
J gene: TRBJ2-7
clone size: NA

CDR3 DNA: TGCAGTGCTATCCCAACCGGGACAACAGGTGGCTACACCTTC
CDR3 protein: CSAIPTGTTGGYTF
D gene: NA
V gene: TRBV20-1
J gene: TRBJ1-2
clone size: NA